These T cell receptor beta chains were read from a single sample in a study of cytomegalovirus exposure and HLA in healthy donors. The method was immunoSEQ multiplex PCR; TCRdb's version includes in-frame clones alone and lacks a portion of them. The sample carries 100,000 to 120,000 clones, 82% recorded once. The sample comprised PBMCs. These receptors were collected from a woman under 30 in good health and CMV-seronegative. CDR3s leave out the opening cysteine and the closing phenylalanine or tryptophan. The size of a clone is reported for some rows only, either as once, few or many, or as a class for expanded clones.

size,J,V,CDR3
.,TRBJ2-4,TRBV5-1,ASSLEQGGSIQY
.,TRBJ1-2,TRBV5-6,ASSLAGRGSDYGYT
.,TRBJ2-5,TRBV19,ASSIIQGTQETQY
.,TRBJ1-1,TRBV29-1,SGGPGQGATEAF
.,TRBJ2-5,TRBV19,ASSRDNQETQY
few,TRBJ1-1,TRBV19,ASGGGRGMNTEAF
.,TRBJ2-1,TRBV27,ASSPYRGISYNEQF
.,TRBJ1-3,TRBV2,ASSLGTGRNTIY
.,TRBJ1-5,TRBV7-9,ASSLVSGTDSNQPQH
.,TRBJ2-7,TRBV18,ASSPLASGSHEQY
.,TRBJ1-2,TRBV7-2,ASSLASGQSNYGYT
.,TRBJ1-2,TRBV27,ASRPGGPNYGYT
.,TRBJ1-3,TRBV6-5,ASSYKGANTIY
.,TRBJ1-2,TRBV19,ASSWTVNGYT
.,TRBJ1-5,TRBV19,ASSILPESNQPQH
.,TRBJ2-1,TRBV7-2,ASSLSGIDLNEQF
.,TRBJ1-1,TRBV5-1,ASSSDGFGWNTEAF
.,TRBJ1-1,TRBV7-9,ASSLARANTEAF
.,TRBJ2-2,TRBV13,ASSLTGGAGAGELF
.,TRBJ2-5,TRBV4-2,ASSQAKSGVGETQY
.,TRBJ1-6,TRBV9,ASSVGTRNSPLH
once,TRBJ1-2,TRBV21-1,ASSIGGQSNYGYT
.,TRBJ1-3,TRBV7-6,ASSLGAVSGNTIY
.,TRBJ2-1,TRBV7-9,ASSLASGTSGSGYNEQF
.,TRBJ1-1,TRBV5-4,ASSLWGLKNTEAF
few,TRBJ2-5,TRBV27,ASSLLTSGPEGEQY
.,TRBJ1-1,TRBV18,ASSPTFTGTGSTEAF
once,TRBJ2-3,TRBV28,ASSLTSDADTQY
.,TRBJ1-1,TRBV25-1,ASSESKETEAF
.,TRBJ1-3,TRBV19,ASSMSGPSGNTIY
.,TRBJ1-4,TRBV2,ASSETGEFEKLF
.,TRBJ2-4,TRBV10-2,ASSESTPSGVDIQY
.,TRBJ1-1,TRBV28,ASSSGGSGTEAF
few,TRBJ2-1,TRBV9,ASRQDNEQF
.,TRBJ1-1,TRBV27,ASSLAGQENTEAF
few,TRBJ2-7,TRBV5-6,ASSSDLTSGGYEQY
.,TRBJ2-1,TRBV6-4,ASSALTSGASYNEQF
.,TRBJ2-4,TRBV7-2,ASSPLGAQAKNIQY